Ten or more counts support the clone carrying this TCR beta chain. TCR cDNA molecules each carried a unique molecular identifier. Each CDR3 protein is one row after TCRdb ran MiXCR on the 5' RACE reads. The data contain 9,500 to 12,000 distinct CDR3 sequences, approximately 5.8% of them singletons. This sample was included in a study of spatial heterogeneity in lung cancer. Overall study context: The average count in raw reads for each unique TCR and UMI combination exceeded eight appearances.

V was cut by 3 bases and J by 0 bases, with 11 bases left in between. CDR3 size: 15 residues. CDR1 MDHEN and CDR2 SYDVKM come from the germline V gene. Time point indicated: sample taken at primary tumor resection. Untreated early-stage non-small cell lung cancer patients, some 70 in total, were the donors. From tumor, nontumor lung or frozen PBMC, whole RNA was taken unsorted for sequencing. The chain combines TRBV28 with TRBJ2-5; D gene unclear. Sequenced material: PBMCs, taken at surgery. The clonotype was recovered from a male donor with early-stage non-small cell lung cancer. The DNA for the CDR3 is TGTGCCAGCAGTTTCTCTGGTCAGAACCAAGAGACCCAGTACTTC. Its protein is CASSFSGQNQETQYF.